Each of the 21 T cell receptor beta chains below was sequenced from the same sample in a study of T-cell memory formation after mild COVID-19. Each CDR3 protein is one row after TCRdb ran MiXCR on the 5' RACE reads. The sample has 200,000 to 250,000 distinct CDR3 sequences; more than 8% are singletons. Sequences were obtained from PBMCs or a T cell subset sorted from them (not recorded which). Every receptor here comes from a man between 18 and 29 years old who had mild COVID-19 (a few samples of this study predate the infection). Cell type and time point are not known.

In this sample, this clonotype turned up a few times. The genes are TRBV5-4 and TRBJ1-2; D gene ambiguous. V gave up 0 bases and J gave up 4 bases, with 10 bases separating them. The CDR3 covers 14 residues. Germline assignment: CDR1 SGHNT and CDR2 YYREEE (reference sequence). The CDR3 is CASSLAQQSYGYTF. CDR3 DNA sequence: TGTGCCAGCAGCTTGGCGCAGCAAAGCTATGGCTACACCTTC.

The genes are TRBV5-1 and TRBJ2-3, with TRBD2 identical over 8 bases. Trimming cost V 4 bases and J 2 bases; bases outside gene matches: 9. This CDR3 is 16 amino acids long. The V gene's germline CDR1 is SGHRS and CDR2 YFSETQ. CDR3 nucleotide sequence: TGCGCCAGCAGCCCAAACACGGGAGGGAACACAGATACGCAGTATTTT. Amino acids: CASSPNTGGNTDTQYF.

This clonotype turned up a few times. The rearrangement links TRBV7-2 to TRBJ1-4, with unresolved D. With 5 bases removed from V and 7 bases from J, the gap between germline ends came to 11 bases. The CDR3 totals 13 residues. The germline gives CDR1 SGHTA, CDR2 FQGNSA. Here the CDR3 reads CASSPSPIEKLFF. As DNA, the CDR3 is TGTGCCAGCAGCCCTAGCCCGATTGAAAAACTGTTTTTT.

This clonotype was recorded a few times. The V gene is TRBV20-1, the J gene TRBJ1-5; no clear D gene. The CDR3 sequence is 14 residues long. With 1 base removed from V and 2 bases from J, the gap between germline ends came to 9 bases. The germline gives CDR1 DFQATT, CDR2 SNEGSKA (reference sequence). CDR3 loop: CSARVGSGNQPQHF. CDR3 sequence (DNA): TGCAGTGCTAGAGTAGGGTCGGGCAATCAGCCCCAGCATTTT.

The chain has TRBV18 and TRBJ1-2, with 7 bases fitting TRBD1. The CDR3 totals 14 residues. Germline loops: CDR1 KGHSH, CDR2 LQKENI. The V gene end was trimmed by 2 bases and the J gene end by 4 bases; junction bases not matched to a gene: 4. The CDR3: CASSPGQVFYGYTF. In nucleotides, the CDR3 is TGTGCCAGCTCACCAGGACAGGTTTTCTATGGCTACACCTTC.

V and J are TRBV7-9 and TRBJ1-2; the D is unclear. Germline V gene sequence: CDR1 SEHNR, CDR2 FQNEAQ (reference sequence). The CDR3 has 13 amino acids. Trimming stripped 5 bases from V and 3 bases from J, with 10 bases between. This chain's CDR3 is CASSPFGDYGYTF. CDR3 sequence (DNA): TGTGCCAGCAGCCCTTTCGGCGACTATGGCTACACCTTC.

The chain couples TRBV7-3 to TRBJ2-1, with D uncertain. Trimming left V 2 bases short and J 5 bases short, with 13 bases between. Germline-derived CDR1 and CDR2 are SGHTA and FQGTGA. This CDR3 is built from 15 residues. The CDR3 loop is CASSLWAQKNNEQFF. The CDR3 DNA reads TGTGCCAGCAGCTTATGGGCCCAAAAGAACAATGAGCAGTTCTTC.

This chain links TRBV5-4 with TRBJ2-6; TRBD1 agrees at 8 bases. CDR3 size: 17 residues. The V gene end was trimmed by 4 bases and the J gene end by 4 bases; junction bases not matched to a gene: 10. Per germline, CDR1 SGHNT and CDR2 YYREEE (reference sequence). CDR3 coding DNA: TGTGCCAGCAGCCCCGGCCAGGGGGCAAGAGGGGCCAACGTCCTGACTTTC. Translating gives CASSPGQGARGANVLTF.

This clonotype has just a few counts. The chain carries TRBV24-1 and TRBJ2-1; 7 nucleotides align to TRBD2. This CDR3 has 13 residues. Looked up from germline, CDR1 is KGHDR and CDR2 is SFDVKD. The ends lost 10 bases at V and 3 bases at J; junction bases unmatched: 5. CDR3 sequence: CATASGGYNEQFF. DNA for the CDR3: TGTGCCACGGCTAGCGGAGGCTACAATGAGCAGTTCTTC.

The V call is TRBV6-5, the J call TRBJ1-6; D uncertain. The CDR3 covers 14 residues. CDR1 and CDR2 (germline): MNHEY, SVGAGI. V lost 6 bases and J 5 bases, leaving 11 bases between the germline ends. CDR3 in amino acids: CASRRVGNNSPLHF. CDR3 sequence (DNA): TGTGCCAGCAGACGGGTAGGGAATAATTCACCCCTCCACTTT.

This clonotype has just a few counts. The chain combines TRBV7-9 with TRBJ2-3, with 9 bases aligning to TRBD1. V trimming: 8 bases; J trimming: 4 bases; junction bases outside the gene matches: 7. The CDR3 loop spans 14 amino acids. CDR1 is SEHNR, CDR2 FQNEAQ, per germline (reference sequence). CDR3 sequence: CASVSGTGSDTQYF. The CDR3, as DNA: TGTGCCAGCGTCTCCGGGACAGGGTCAGATACGCAGTATTTT.

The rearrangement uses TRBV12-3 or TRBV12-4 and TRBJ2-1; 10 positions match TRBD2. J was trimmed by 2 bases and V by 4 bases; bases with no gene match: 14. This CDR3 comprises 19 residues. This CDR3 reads CASSSLAGWQSVTYNEQFF. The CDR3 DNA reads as TGTGCCAGCAGTTCACTAGCGGGGTGGCAGAGTGTCACCTACAATGAGCAGTTCTTC.

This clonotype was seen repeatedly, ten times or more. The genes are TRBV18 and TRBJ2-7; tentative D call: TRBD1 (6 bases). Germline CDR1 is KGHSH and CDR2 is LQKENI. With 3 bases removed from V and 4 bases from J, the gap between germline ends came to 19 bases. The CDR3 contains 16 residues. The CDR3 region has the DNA TGTGCCAGCTCACCGGCTGGGGCAGGGGTGTTGTACGAGCAGTACTTC. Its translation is CASSPAGAGVLYEQYF. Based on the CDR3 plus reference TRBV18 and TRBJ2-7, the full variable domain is NAGVMQNPRHLVRRRGQEARLRCSPMKGHSHVYWYRQLPEEGLKFMVYLQKENIIDESGMPKERFSAEFPKEGPSILRIQQVVRGDSAAYFCASSPAGAGVLYEQYFGPGTRLTVT.

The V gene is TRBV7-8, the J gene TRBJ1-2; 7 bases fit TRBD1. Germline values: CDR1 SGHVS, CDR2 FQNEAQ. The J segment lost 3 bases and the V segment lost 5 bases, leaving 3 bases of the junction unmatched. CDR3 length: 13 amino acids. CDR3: CASSRTGYYGYTF. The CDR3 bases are TGTGCCAGCAGCCGGACAGGTTACTATGGCTACACCTTC.

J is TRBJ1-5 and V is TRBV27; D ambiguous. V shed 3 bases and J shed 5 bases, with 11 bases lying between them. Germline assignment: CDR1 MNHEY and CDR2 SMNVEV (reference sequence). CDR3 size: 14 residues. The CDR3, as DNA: TGTGCCAGCAGTTTGCACGGACGGGATCAGCCCCAGCATTTT. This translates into CASSLHGRDQPQHF.

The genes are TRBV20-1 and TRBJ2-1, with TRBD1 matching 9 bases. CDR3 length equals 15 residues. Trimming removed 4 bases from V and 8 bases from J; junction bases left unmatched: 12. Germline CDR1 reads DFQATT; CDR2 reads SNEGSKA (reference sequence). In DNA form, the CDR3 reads TGCAGTGCTAACCTACCGGGACAGGGTATGGATGAGCAGTTCTTC. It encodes CSANLPGQGMDEQFF.

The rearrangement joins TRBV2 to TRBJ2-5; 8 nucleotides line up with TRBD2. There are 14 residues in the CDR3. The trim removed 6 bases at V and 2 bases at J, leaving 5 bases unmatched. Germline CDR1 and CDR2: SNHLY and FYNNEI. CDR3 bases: TGTGCCAGCAGCGGGGCGGGGGGACAAGAGACCCAGTACTTC. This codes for CASSGAGGQETQYF.

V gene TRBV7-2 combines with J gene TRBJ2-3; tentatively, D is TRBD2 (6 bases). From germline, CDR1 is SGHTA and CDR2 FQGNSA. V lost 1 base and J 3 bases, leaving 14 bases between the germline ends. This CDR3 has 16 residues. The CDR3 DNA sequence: TGTGCCAGCAGCTTAGGTCGTATGGCGGGGACAGATACGCAGTATTTT. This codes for CASSLGRMAGTDTQYF.

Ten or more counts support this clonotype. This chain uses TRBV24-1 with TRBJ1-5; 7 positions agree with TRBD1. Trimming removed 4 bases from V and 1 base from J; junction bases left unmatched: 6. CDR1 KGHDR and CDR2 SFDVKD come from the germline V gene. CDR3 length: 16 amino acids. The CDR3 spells CATSEPTGISNQPQHF. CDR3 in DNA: TGTGCCACCAGTGAACCGACAGGGATAAGCAATCAGCCCCAGCATTTT.

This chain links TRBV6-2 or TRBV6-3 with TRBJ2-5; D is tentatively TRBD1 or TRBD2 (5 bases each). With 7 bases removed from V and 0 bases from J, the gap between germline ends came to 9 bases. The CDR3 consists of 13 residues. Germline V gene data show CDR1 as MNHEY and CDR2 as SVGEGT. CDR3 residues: CASTEGHQETQYF. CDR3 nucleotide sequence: TGTGCCAGCACTGAGGGACACCAAGAGACCCAGTACTTC.

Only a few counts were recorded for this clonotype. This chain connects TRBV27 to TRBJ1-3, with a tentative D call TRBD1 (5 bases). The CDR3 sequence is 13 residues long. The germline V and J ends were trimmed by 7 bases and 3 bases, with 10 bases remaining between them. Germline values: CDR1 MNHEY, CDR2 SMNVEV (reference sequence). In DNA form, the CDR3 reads TGTGCCAGCACCGCGGGGCGTGGAAACACCATATATTTT. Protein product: CASTAGRGNTIYF.